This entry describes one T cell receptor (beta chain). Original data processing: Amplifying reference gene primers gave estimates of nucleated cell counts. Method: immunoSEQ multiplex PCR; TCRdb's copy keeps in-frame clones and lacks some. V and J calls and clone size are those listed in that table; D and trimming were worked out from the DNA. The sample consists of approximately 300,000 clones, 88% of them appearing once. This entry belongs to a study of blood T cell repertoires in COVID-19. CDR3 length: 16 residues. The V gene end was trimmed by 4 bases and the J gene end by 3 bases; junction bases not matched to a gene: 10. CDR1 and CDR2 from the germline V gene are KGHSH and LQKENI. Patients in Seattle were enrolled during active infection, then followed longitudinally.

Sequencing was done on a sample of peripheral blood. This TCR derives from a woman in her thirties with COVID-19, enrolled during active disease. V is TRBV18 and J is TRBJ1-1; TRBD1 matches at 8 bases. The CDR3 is CASSLGQGRGDTEAFF. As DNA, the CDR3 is TGTGCCAGCTCACTAGGACAGGGTAGAGGGGACACTGAAGCTTTCTTT.